Presented here are 21 T cell receptor beta chains from one specimen sequenced in a study of Ad26.COV2.S vaccination and SARS-CoV-2 variants. Noted treatment: about 20 received Ad26.COV2.S at low or high dose, single or two shots; 5 received placebo; per-sample allocation not given. The samples were gathered on day 63 after the first injection of vaccine or placebo. The data were produced by immunoSEQ multiplex PCR, yet TCRdb's version contains in-frame clones alone and is incomplete. The sample shows about 400,000 clones, about 83% of them seen only once. The specimen comprised peripheral blood, sampled in a trial of Ad26.COV2.S vaccine versus placebo. All receptors derive from a person between 18 and 59 years old who received the Ad26.COV2.S COVID-19 vaccine or a placebo.

This chain uses TRBV7-9 with TRBJ2-1, with TRBD2 identical over 9 bases. The CDR3 has 14 amino acids. J lost 7 bases, V lost 10 bases, and 11 bases had no gene match. CDR1 SEHNR and CDR2 FQNEAQ come from the germline V gene (reference sequence). CDR3 DNA: TGTGCCAATGGAGCGGGGGGCCGGTATAATGAGCAGTTCTTC. Amino acids: CANGAGGRYNEQFF.

The chain recombines TRBV19 with TRBJ2-3; D is unresolved. CDR3 length: 15 residues. V lost 1 base and J lost 2, with 10 bases in between. Looked up from germline, CDR1 is LNHDA and CDR2 is SQIVND (reference sequence). The CDR3 DNA is TGTGCCAGTAGTATAGTTGGCGGATCCACAGATACGCAGTATTTT. Translated: CASSIVGGSTDTQYF.

The chain is built from TRBV7-2 and TRBJ1-5; 8 positions match TRBD1. V was pared by 5 bases and J by 2 bases, with 8 bases of the junction left unmatched. Germline-derived CDR1 and CDR2 are SGHTA and FQGNSA. The CDR3 is made up of 16 amino acids. The CDR3 region has the DNA TGTGCCAGCAGCCCGGGGGGGACAGGAGGCAATCAGCCCCAGCATTTT. Translating it yields CASSPGGTGGNQPQHF.

V and J are TRBV5-1 and TRBJ1-1; TRBD1 might be the D (5 bases). V shed 0 bases and J shed 4 bases, with 10 bases lying between them. The CDR3 has 14 residues. CDR1 SGHRS and CDR2 YFSETQ come from the germline V gene. In DNA form, the CDR3 reads TGCGCCAGCAGCTTGGTGACCGGGGGCACTGAAGCTTTCTTT. This encodes CASSLVTGGTEAFF.

The chain carries TRBV10-3 and TRBJ2-5; 7 positions agree with TRBD2. The CDR3 length is 17 residues. Germline assignment: CDR1 ENHRY and CDR2 SYGVKD. Germline trimming cut 4 bases from V and 1 base from J; bases unmatched to any gene: 12. The CDR3 here is CAISGVATSRSQETQYF. DNA of the CDR3: TGTGCCATCAGTGGAGTGGCGACTAGCAGATCCCAAGAGACCCAGTACTTC.

This sequence joins TRBV29-1 and TRBJ1-1; a weak D match, TRBD1 (6 bases). Germline V gives CDR1 SQVTM, CDR2 ANQGSEA. V lost 7 bases and J 8 bases, leaving 14 bases between the germline ends. This CDR3 has 11 amino acids. As DNA, the CDR3 is TGCAGCGCAGGGGACCCAAAGGAAGCTTTCTTT. Translated, it gives CSAGDPKEAFF.

The chain uses TRBV5-5 and TRBJ2-1, with D perhaps assigned TRBD1 or TRBD2 (6 bases each). V lost 1 base, J lost 9 bases, and 17 bases lay in between. CDR1 SGHKS and CDR2 YYEKEE come from the germline V gene (reference sequence). The length of the CDR3 is 15 residues. The CDR3 sequence is CASSLLRGAQIEQFF. Written as DNA, the CDR3 is TGTGCCAGCAGCTTGTTGAGGGGGGCGCAAATTGAGCAGTTCTTC.

CDR3 sequence: CASSQLGGLSYNEQFF. Here the CDR3 DNA reads TGTGCCAGCAGCCAGCTTGGGGGCTTGTCCTACAATGAGCAGTTCTTC. This chain joins TRBV14 and TRBJ2-1; D is possibly TRBD1 (6 bases). V dropped 3 bases and J dropped 1 base, with 13 bases sitting between them. The CDR3 is 16 amino acids. Germline CDR1 is SGHDN and CDR2 is FVKESK.

The CDR3 sequence: CASSLNRAETQYF. The CDR3 DNA is TGTGCCAGCAGCTTAAACAGGGCCGAGACCCAGTACTTC. The chain joins TRBV5-6 to TRBJ2-5, with D possibly matching TRBD1 (6 bases). The CDR3 extends over 13 amino acids. Germline V gene lookup returns CDR1 SGHDT and CDR2 YYEEEE. Trimming took 2 bases from V and 5 from J, leaving 10 bases between them.

This clone has a handful of counts. The chain joins TRBV12-5 to TRBJ2-3; either TRBD1 or TRBD2 may supply D (5 bases each). Germline V gives CDR1 LGHNT, CDR2 FRNRAP. This CDR3 region has 18 residues. V gave up 5 bases and J gave up 0 bases, with 21 bases separating them. In DNA, the CDR3 is TGTGCTAGTGGTGCCACCCGGGACGGCACTCCTAGCACAGATACGCAGTATTTT. Its protein product is CASGATRDGTPSTDTQYF.

The chain uses TRBV7-9 and TRBJ2-2; D gene ambiguous. The length of the CDR3 is 16 residues. The germline V and J ends were trimmed by 5 bases and 0 bases, with 13 bases remaining between them. Per the germline V gene, CDR1 is SEHNR and CDR2 is FQNEAQ (reference sequence). The CDR3 coding sequence is TGTGCCAGCAGCGTTCGGATCTTTTCGAACACCGGGGAGCTGTTTTTT. It encodes CASSVRIFSNTGELFF.

V and J are TRBV27 and TRBJ1-2; no definite D call. The CDR3 length is 13 residues. V was clipped by 8 bases and J by 5 bases, with 15 bases between them. Germline V gene sequence: CDR1 MNHEY, CDR2 SMNVEV (reference sequence). Written as DNA, the CDR3 is TGTGCCAGCGGTCCGGCGGGCCGGTATGGCTACACCTTC. Translated, it gives CASGPAGRYGYTF.

This chain's CDR3 is CASSPHGQETQYF. As DNA, the CDR3 is TGCGCCAGCAGCCCCCACGGGCAAGAGACCCAGTACTTC. The chain employs TRBV4-1 and TRBJ2-5; D gene ambiguous. CDR3 length: 13 amino acids. The germline V and J ends were trimmed by 4 bases and 2 bases, with 8 bases remaining between them. Looked up from germline, CDR1 is MGHRA and CDR2 is YSYEKL.

This clone appeared a single time. The chain employs TRBV27 and TRBJ2-2; D is unresolved. V dropped 3 bases and J dropped 6 bases, with 8 bases sitting between them. Per germline, CDR1 MNHEY and CDR2 SMNVEV (reference sequence). This CDR3 contains 13 residues. The CDR3 sequence is CASSLMDPGELFF. The CDR3 region has the DNA TGTGCCAGCAGTTTGATGGACCCCGGGGAGCTGTTTTTT.

The chain links TRBV2 to TRBJ1-4; D remains ambiguous. CDR1 and CDR2 from the germline V gene are SNHLY and FYNNEI. V lost 11 bases and J 5 bases, leaving 9 bases between the germline ends. This CDR3 is built from 11 residues. Here the CDR3 DNA reads TGTGCCGCCCGGATGAATGAAAAACTGTTTTTT. Translating it yields CAARMNEKLFF.

The V call is TRBV9, the J call TRBJ2-7; D not certain. The CDR3 has 13 amino acids. V lost 0 bases, J lost 3 bases, and 7 bases lay in between. CDR1 is SGDLS and CDR2 is YYNGEE in the germline V gene. In DNA, the CDR3 is TGTGCCAGCAGCGTAGATGGAAACTACGAGCAGTACTTC. Protein product: CASSVDGNYEQYF.

The chain uses TRBV7-9 and TRBJ2-1; D unclear. This CDR3 spans 14 amino acids. Germline values: CDR1 SEHNR, CDR2 FQNEAQ (reference sequence). V was pared by 5 bases and J by 6 bases, with 14 bases between. Written as DNA, the CDR3 is TGTGCCAGCAGCCATAATCGCCCCGGCAATGAGCAGTTCTTC. Its translation: CASSHNRPGNEQFF.

J is TRBJ2-1 and V is TRBV28, with 9 nucleotides matching TRBD2. V lost 8 bases and J lost 4; bases outside the gene matches: 6. CDR3 length: 14 residues. Per the germline V gene, CDR1 is MDHEN and CDR2 is SYDVKM. In nucleotides, the CDR3 is TGTGCCAGCGGCGCGGGGGGGCGGTACAATGAGCAGTTCTTC. Residues: CASGAGGRYNEQFF.

The chain is built from TRBV19 and TRBJ1-5; tentatively, D is TRBD1 (6 bases). The V gene lost 1 base and the J gene lost 7 bases, with 14 bases spanning the gap. CDR1 is LNHDA and CDR2 is SQIVND in the germline V gene (reference sequence). The CDR3 spans 15 residues. For the CDR3, the DNA is TGTGCCAGTAGTATAGGTGGGGGGCAATACCAGCCCCAGCATTTT. Residues: CASSIGGGQYQPQHF. Complete variable domain (other parts from reference TRBV19 and TRBJ1-5): DGGITQSPKYLFRKEGQNVTLSCEQNLNHDAMYWYRQDPGQGLRLIYYSQIVNDFQKGDIAEGYSVSREKKESFPLTVTSAQKNPTAFYLCASSIGGGQYQPQHFGDGTRLSIL.

V usage is TRBV7-6 and J usage is TRBJ1-1; D may be TRBD1 (6 bases). Germline loops: CDR1 SGHVS, CDR2 FNYEAQ. The CDR3 is 15 amino acids. The ends were cut back, 0 bases at V and 5 bases at J, with 13 bases in the middle. The CDR3, as DNA: TGTGCCAGCAGCTTAGCGGATCCAGGGGCAACTGAAGCTTTCTTT. Its translation: CASSLADPGATEAFF.

The chain is built from TRBV7-9 and TRBJ1-3, with D possibly TRBD1 on 5 matching bases. Germline V CDR1 and CDR2: SEHNR, FQNEAQ (reference sequence). CDR3 length: 14 amino acids. Trimming left V 5 bases short and J 4 bases short, with 12 bases between. CDR3 DNA sequence: TGTGCCAGCAGCCCAGACTGGGGGGGAAACACCATATATTTT. It is translated as CASSPDWGGNTIYF.